Sequencing of this T cell receptor beta chain was carried out in a study of T cells in Graves' hyperthyroidism and ophthalmopathy. Study details: Initial diagnosis, before any treatment, was when peripheral blood was collected.

This clonotype was picked up a small number of times. The antigen is undetermined. There were TCR beta CDR3 regions amplified from RNA transcripts. The study used the HTBI primer set for a first-round RT-PCR of the TCR CDR3. MiXCR, run by TCRdb on the multiplex PCR reads, gives a single entry per CDR3 protein. The sample has roughly 600,000 distinct CDR3 sequences, roughly 15% seen once. Duration under 3 months, a NOSPECS grade of at least 4, and a Clinical Activity Score of at least 3 characterized the ophthalmopathy patients. Diagnoses rested on clinical symptoms, serum thyroxine and TRAb, thyroid ultrasound and orbital computed tomography. Study conclusions and caveats: Within blood appeared most thyroid clonotypes that had expanded above 0.001.

Sequenced input: blood. This TCR derives from a woman aged 45-59 years with Graves' ophthalmopathy.

CDR3: CASSLGQGRHQPQHF. CDR3 nucleotides: TGTGCCAGCAGTCTCGGACAGGGTCGACATCAGCCCCAGCATTTT. The rearrangement uses TRBV12-3 or TRBV12-4 and TRBJ1-5; TRBD1 matches at 8 bases. V trimming: 5 bases; J trimming: 5 bases; junction bases outside the gene matches: 8. The CDR3 is made up of 15 amino acids.